This T cell receptor (beta chain) was found in a study of cytomegalovirus exposure and HLA in healthy donors. In the PCR, 60 Vbeta and 13 Jbeta primers were used. The assay was immunoSEQ multiplex PCR, and TCRdb's table has in-frame clones only and misses some. The data contain more than 90,000 clones, 65% of them singletons. The sequenced sample was PBMCs. This receptor was identified in a boy aged 10-17 years in good health and CMV-seropositive.

The CDR3 DNA is TGTGCCGGCCCAGGGTCTCGCGAGCAGTACTTC. It encodes CAGPGSREQYF. This chain uses TRBV30 with TRBJ2-7; tentative D call: TRBD1 (5 bases). V gave up 8 bases and J gave up 6 bases, with 14 bases separating them. Germline V gives CDR1 GTSNPN, CDR2 SVGIG (reference sequence). CDR3 length equals 11 residues.